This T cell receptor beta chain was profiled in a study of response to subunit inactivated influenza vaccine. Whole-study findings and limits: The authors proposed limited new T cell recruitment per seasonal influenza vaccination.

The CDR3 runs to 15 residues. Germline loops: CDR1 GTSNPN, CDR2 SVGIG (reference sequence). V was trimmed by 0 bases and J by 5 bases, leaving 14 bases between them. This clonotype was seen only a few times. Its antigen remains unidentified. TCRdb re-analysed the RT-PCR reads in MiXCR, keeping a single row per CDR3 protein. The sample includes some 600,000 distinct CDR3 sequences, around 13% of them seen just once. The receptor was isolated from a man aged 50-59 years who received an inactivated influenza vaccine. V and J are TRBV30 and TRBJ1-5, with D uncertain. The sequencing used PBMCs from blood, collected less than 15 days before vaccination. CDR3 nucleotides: TGTGCCTGGAGTGTACATGGGGTCGGGTATCAGCCCCAGCATTTT. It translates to CAWSVHGVGYQPQHF.